The subject of this entry is one T cell receptor (beta chain). The data were obtained in a study of blood T cell repertoires in COVID-19. Turning to the study itself: The origin of the acute and convalescent COVID-19 samples was the United States, Italy and Spain. T cells, B-cell-depleted T cells, or PBMCs supplied cDNA or gDNA.

The participants were between about 18 and 90 years old and came from fewer than 25 US areas. Germline CDR1 is LGHNA and CDR2 is YSLEER. This CDR3 spans 15 amino acids. V lost 1 base and J 5 bases, leaving 14 bases between the germline ends. Clones were read by immunoSEQ multiplex PCR, and TCRdb kept only the in-frame ones, dropping some. This table has hundreds of thousands of clones, roughly 89% appearing once. The origin of this receptor is a woman between 45 and 60 years old who had recovered from COVID-19. The sequenced sample was PBMCs or T cells enriched from blood (not recorded which). The gene calls are TRBV4-3 and TRBJ1-1, with a weak D call TRBD1 (6 bases). CDR3 loop: CASSQGPRGLTEAFF. The CDR3 region has the DNA TGCGCCAGCAGCCAAGGTCCGCGGGGGCTGACTGAAGCTTTCTTT.